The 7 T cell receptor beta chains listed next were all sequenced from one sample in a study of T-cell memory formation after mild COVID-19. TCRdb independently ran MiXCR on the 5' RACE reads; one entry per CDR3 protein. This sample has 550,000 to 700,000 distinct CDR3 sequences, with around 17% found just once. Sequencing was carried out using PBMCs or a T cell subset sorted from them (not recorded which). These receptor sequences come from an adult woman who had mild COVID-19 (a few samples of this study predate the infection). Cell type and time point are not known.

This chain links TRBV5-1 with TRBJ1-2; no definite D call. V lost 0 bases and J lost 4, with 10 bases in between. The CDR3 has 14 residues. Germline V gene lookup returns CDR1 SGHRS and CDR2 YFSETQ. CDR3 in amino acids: CASSLGRGGYGYTF. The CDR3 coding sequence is TGCGCCAGCAGCTTGGGCCGGGGAGGCTATGGCTACACCTTC.

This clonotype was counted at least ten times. The CDR3 DNA sequence: TGTGCCAGCAGCTTAGATAATTCGGGCCCTTACGAGCAGTACTTC. Translated: CASSLDNSGPYEQYF. This chain links TRBV7-2 with TRBJ2-7; D remains ambiguous. The CDR3 is 15 residues long. V was pared by 1 base and J by 4 bases, with 14 bases between. Germline CDR1 SGHTA, CDR2 FQGNSA.

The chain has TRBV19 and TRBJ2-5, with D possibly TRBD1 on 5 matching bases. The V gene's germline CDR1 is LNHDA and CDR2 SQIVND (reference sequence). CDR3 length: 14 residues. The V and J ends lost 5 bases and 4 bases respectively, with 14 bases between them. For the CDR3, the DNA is TGTGCCAGTAGTGGACCCAGGGTAGGAGAGACCCAGTACTTC. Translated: CASSGPRVGETQYF.

The chain's CDR3 is CASSFSRGETQYF. The CDR3 nucleotides read TGTGCCAGCAGTTTCTCCAGAGGGGAGACCCAGTACTTC. The chain couples TRBV12-3 or TRBV12-4 to TRBJ2-5; the D gene is possibly TRBD2 (5 bases). V gave up 3 bases and J gave up 5 bases, with 10 bases separating them. This CDR3 is 13 amino acids long.

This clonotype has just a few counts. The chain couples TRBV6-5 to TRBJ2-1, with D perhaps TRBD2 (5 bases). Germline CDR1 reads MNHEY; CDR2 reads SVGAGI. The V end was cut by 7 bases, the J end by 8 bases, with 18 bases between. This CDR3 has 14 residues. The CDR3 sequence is CASTPGSSIHEQFF. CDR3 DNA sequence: TGTGCCAGCACCCCGGGATCTAGTATCCATGAGCAGTTCTTC.

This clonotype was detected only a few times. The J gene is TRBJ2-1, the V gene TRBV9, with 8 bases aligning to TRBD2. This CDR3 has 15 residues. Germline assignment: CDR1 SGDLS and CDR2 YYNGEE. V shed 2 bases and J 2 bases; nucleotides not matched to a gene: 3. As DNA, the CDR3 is TGTGCCAGCAGCGTTAGCGGGACCACCTACAATGAGCAGTTCTTC. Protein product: CASSVSGTTYNEQFF.

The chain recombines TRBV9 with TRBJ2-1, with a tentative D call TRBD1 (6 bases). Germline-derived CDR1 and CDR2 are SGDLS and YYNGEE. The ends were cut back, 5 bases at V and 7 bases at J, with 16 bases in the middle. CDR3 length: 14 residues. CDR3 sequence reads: CASRRGHLGNEQFF. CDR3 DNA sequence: TGTGCCAGCAGAAGGGGACACCTTGGGAATGAGCAGTTCTTC. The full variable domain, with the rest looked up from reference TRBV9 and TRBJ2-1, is DSGVTQTPKHLITATGQRVTLRCSPRSGDLSVYWYQQSLDQGLQFLIQYYNGEERAKGNILERFSAQQFPDLHSELNLSSLELGDSALYFCASRRGHLGNEQFFGPGTRLTVL.